Listed below are T cell receptor beta chains from one sample, sequenced in a study of blood T cell repertoires in COVID-19. TCRdb's table, derived via immunoSEQ multiplex PCR, lists solely in-frame clones and lacks some. The sample carries some 270,000 clones, around 82% recorded once. Sequences were obtained from peripheral blood. The receptors were gathered from a person between 65 and 80 years old with COVID-19, enrolled during active disease. CDR3s include the opening cysteine and the closing phenylalanine or tryptophan. The order of the fields is V gene, clone size, D gene, J gene, CDR3 DNA, CDR3 protein. A D gene is named only where the DNA matches it firmly. Some rows mark clone size as missing; the rest say once, few, many or name a class of expanded clone.

TRBV2	.	TRBD1	TRBJ1-2	TGTGCCAGCTTGACAGGGCTGGACTATGGCTACACCTTC	CASLTGLDYGYTF
TRBV9	.	TRBD1	TRBJ1-3	TGTGCCAGCAGCTCCCACTTCAGGGGGCCCGGAAACACCATATATTTT	CASSSHFRGPGNTIYF
TRBV18	.	TRBD1	TRBJ2-3	TGTGCCAGCGGAACAGGGGTCGGCACAGATACGCAGTATTTT	CASGTGVGTDTQYF
TRBV5-6	.	.	TRBJ1-1	TGTGCCAGCAGCGGAGGACAGAGAAGGAACACTGAAGCTTTCTTT	CASSGGQRRNTEAFF
TRBV18	.	.	TRBJ2-7	TGTGCCAGCTCACCGAACACAGGGAACGGCGAGCAGTACTTC	CASSPNTGNGEQYF
TRBV7-8	.	.	TRBJ2-1	TGTGCCAGCATACAGGGTGAACAGGACTACAATGAGCAGTTCTTC	CASIQGEQDYNEQFF
TRBV3-1/TRBV3-2	.	.	TRBJ1-3	TGTGCCAGCAGCCAAGATTTCGGGGATCTACTCTCTGGAAACACCATATATTTT	CASSQDFGDLLSGNTIYF
TRBV5-1	few	TRBD1	TRBJ2-3	TGCGCCAGCAGCTTGGGCCTAGGCAGGGGGCAATTAGATACGCAGTATTTT	CASSLGLGRGQLDTQYF
TRBV6-2/TRBV6-3	.	.	TRBJ2-1	TGTGCCAGCAGGCCTAACAGGGATTTGGGTGAGCAGTTCTTC	CASRPNRDLGEQFF
TRBV24-1	.	TRBD2	TRBJ2-1	TGTGCCACCAGTGACTTCGGGACTAGCGGGGCCCCTGAGCAGTTCTTC	CATSDFGTSGAPEQFF
TRBV6-1	.	.	TRBJ1-5	TGTGCCAGCAGTGAAGCTAACAGGGTTCAGCCCCAGCATTTT	CASSEANRVQPQHF
TRBV5-5	.	.	TRBJ2-2	TGTGCCAGCAGTTTCTACCAAGCGGCAACGAACACCGGGGAGCTGTTTTTT	CASSFYQAATNTGELFF
TRBV4-3	.	.	TRBJ1-5	TGCGCCAGCAGCCAAGAGTTAAGGGGGTTGGAGCCCCAGCATTTT	CASSQELRGLEPQHF
TRBV6-5	.	TRBD1	TRBJ1-4	TGTGCCAGCAGCCGACAGGGGGTGCGCGAAAAACTGTTTTTT	CASSRQGVREKLFF
TRBV7-2	few	TRBD1	TRBJ2-2	TGTGCCAGCAGCCCAATCCGGGGACAGGGAGGCGGGGAGCTGTTTTTT	CASSPIRGQGGGELFF
TRBV7-9	.	.	TRBJ1-1	TGTGCCAGCAGCTGGACTCAGGTGAACACTGAAGCTTTCTTT	CASSWTQVNTEAFF
TRBV9	.	TRBD1	TRBJ1-3	TGTGCCAGCAGCGCCACAGGGGGCGCTGGAAACACCATATATTTT	CASSATGGAGNTIYF
TRBV7-2	.	.	TRBJ1-5	TGTGCCAGCAGCTTAGGTGGGGGGAATCAGCCCCAGCATTTT	CASSLGGGNQPQHF
TRBV6-6	.	.	TRBJ2-3	TGTGCCAGCAGTCAACCCGGGACTAGAGGGGGCTATACGCAGTATTTT	CASSQPGTRGGYTQYF
TRBV6-5	.	.	TRBJ2-2	TGTGCCAGCCACCAGGGGATGGTGGGGGAGCTGTTTTTT	CASHQGMVGELFF
TRBV7-2	.	.	TRBJ1-4	TGTGCCAGCAGCACCTGGACAGATAAAAATGAAAAACTGTTTTTT	CASSTWTDKNEKLFF
TRBV2	.	.	TRBJ2-7	TGTGCCAGCAGCGCGGGCTATGGCGAGCAGTACTTC	CASSAGYGEQYF
TRBV3-1/TRBV3-2	.	.	TRBJ2-1	TGTGCCAGCAGCCCCGGAGGGGGGAGGGGCAATGAGCAGTTCTTC	CASSPGGGRGNEQFF
TRBV5-1	.	.	TRBJ2-7	TGCGCCAGCAGCAACCGGTGGCAGGGCGGTAACGAGCAGTACTTC	CASSNRWQGGNEQYF
TRBV29-1	.	.	TRBJ2-1	TGCAGCGTTGGAAGCAGAACTACAACCTACAATGAGCAGTTCTTC	CSVGSRTTTYNEQFF
TRBV28	.	TRBD1	TRBJ1-2	TGTGCCAGCAGTCTCGGACAGGGGAGGACCGTCTATGGCTACACCTTC	CASSLGQGRTVYGYTF
TRBV5-1	.	.	TRBJ1-2	TGCGCCAGCAGCATAGGACTGGGATTCTATGGCTACACCTTC	CASSIGLGFYGYTF
TRBV18	.	TRBD2	TRBJ2-7	TGTGCCAGCTCACCGGGGCTAGCGGGAGGAACCTACGAGCAGTACTTC	CASSPGLAGGTYEQYF
TRBV28	.	TRBD2	TRBJ2-1	TGTGCCAGCAGGCAGACTAGCGGGGATAGCTCCTACAATGAGCAGTTCTTC	CASRQTSGDSSYNEQFF
TRBV19	.	.	TRBJ1-2	TGTGCCAGTAGTATCTTACGCGACAGAAACTATGGCTACACCTTC	CASSILRDRNYGYTF
TRBV23-1	once	TRBD1	TRBJ2-1	TGCGCCAGCAGTCATTGGGACAGAGGCAATGAGCAGTTCTTC	CASSHWDRGNEQFF
TRBV5-1	.	.	TRBJ2-1	TGCGCCAGCAGCTTGGCTGTACATAATGAGCAGTTCTTC	CASSLAVHNEQFF
TRBV5-5	.	TRBD2	TRBJ2-7	TGTGCCAGCAGCTTGGAGCGGGGGGCTCCCTACGAGCAGTACTTC	CASSLERGAPYEQYF
TRBV9	.	.	TRBJ2-2	TGTGCCAGCCAAGGGTGGGACAATAGCCCCGGGGAGCTGTTTTTT	CASQGWDNSPGELFF
TRBV20-1	.	.	TRBJ1-5	TGCAGTGCTAGTTCAGGGGCTCAGCCCCAGCATTTT	CSASSGAQPQHF
TRBV27	.	TRBD2	TRBJ2-3	TGTGCCAGCAGTTTAAGTCGCGGGGGGGCCACAGATACGCAGTATTTT	CASSLSRGGATDTQYF
TRBV6-2/TRBV6-3	.	.	TRBJ1-2	TGTGCCAGCAGTTACGCGGTTATCGGGAGTATCTATGGCTACACCTTC	CASSYAVIGSIYGYTF
TRBV6-2/TRBV6-3	.	.	TRBJ1-5	TGTGCCAGCAGTTACTCTCAGGCGGCAGGGTGGGTTGGCAATCAGCCCCAGCATTTT	CASSYSQAAGWVGNQPQHF
TRBV9	.	TRBD2	TRBJ2-3	TGTGCCAGCAGCGTAGAAGGTAGCGGGAGTTCGGATACGCAGTATTTT	CASSVEGSGSSDTQYF
TRBV7-2	.	TRBD1	TRBJ2-2	TGTGCCAGCAGCTTCCCGACAGGGGGAATCACCGGGGAGCTGTTTTTT	CASSFPTGGITGELFF
TRBV27	.	.	TRBJ1-5	TGTGCCAGCAGTTTTGAAGGCCCTATCCAGGGATTTTCCAATCAGCCCCAGCATTTT	CASSFEGPIQGFSNQPQHF